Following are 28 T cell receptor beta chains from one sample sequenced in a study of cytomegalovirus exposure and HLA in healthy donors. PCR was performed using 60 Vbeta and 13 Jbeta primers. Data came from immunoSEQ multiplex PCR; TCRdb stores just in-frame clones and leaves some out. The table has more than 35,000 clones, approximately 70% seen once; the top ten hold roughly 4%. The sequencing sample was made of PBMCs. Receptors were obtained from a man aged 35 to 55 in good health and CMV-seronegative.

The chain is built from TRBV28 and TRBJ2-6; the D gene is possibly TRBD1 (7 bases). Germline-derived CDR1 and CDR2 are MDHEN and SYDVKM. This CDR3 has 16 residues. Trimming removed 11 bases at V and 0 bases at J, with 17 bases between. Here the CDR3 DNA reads TGTGCCTCGTCCAGGGGGGATAACTCTGGGGCCAACGTCCTGACTTTC. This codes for CASSRGDNSGANVLTF.

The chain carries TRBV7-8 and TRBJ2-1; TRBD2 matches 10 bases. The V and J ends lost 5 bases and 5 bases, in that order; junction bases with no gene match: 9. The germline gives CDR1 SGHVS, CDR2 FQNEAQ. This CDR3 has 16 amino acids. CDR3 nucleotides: TGTGCCAGCAGCCCCCCGAGCGGGGGGGAACACAATGAGCAGTTCTTC. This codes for CASSPPSGGEHNEQFF.

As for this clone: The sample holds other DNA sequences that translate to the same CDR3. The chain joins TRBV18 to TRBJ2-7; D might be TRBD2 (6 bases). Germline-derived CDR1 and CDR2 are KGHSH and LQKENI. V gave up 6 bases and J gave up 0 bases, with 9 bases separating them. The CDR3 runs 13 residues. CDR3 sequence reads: CASSTGSSYEQYF. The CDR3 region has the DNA TGTGCCAGCTCCACCGGGAGCTCCTACGAGCAGTACTTC. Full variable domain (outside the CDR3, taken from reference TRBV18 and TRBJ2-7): NAGVMQNPRHLVRRRGQEARLRCSPMKGHSHVYWYRQLPEEGLKFMVYLQKENIIDESGMPKERFSAEFPKEGPSILRIQQVVRGDSAAYFCASSTGSSYEQYFGPGTRLTVT.

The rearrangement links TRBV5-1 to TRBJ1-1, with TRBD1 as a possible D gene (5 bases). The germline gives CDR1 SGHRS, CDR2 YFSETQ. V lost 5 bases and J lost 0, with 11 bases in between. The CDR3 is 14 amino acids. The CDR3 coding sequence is TGCGCCAGCAGTTCGGGACTGATGAACACTGAAGCTTTCTTT. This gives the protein CASSSGLMNTEAFF.

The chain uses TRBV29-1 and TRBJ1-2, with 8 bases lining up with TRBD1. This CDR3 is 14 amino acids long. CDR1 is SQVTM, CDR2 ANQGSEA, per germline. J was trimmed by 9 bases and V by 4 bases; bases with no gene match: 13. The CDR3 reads CSVAGTGGGISYTF. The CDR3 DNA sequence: TGCAGCGTTGCTGGGACAGGAGGGGGGATCAGCTACACCTTC.

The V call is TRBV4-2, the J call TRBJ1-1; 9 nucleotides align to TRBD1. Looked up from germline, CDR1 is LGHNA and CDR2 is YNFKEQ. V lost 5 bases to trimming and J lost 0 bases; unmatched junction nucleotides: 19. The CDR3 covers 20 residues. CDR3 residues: CASSSWGTGSDLGMNTEAFF. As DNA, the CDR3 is TGTGCCAGCAGCTCTTGGGGGACAGGGTCGGACCTTGGGATGAACACTGAAGCTTTCTTT.

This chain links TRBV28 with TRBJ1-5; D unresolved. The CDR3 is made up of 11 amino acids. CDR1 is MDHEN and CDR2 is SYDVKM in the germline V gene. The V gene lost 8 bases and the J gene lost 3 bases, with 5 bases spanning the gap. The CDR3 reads CASGSNQPQHF. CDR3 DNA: TGTGCCAGCGGCTCCAATCAGCCCCAGCATTTT.

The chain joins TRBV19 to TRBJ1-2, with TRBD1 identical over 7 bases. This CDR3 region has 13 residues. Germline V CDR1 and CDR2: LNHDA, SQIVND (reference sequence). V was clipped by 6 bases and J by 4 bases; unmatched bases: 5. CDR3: CASSRRDSYGYTF. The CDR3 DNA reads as TGTGCCAGTAGCCGCCGGGACAGCTATGGCTACACCTTC.

The CDR3 DNA reads TGTGCCAGCTCTCCGAGGGAAGCGGGCAATGAGCAGTTCTTC. This translates into CASSPREAGNEQFF. The V and J genes are TRBV18 and TRBJ2-1, with D possibly matching TRBD2 (6 bases). Between the trimmed V and J ends, which lost 6 bases and 6 bases, there was a span of 15 bases. Germline V gives CDR1 KGHSH, CDR2 LQKENI. This CDR3 comprises 14 residues.

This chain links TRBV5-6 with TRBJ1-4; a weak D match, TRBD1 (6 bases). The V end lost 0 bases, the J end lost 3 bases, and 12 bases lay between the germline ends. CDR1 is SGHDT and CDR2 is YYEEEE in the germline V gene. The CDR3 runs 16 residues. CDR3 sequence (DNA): TGTGCCAGCAGCTTGGCCGGATGGGGGCCTAATGAAAAACTGTTTTTT. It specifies CASSLAGWGPNEKLFF.

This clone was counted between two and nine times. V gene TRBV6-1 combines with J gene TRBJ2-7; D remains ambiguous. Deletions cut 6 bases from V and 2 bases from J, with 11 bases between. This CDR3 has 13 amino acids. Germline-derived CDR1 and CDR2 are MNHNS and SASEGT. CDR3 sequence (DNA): TGTGCCAGCAGGGAACATAGCCCCTACGAGCAGTACTTC. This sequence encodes CASREHSPYEQYF.

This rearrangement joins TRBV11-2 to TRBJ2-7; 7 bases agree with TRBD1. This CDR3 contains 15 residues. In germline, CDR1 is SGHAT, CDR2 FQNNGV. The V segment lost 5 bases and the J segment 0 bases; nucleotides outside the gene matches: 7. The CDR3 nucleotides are TGTGCCAGCAGCCTTGGACAGGCCGGCTCCTACGAGCAGTACTTC. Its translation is CASSLGQAGSYEQYF.

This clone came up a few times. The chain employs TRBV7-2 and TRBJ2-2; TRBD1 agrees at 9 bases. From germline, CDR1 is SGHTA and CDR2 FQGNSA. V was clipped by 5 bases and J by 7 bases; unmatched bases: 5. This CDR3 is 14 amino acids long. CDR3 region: CASSTGTGLGELFF. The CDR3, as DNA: TGTGCCAGCAGCACCGGGACAGGGCTCGGGGAGCTGTTTTTT.

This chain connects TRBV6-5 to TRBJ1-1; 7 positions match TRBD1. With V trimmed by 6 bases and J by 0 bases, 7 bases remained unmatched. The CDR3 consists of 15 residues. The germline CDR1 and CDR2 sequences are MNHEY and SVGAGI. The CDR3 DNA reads TGTGCCAGCAGGGTCAGGGGGGCCTTGAACACTGAAGCTTTCTTT. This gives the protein CASRVRGALNTEAFF.

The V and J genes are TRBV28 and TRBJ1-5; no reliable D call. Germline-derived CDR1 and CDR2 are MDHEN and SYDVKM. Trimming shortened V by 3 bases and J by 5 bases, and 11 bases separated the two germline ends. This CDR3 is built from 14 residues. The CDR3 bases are TGTGCCAGCAGTTTGAGCGGCGGGCATCAGCCCCAGCATTTT. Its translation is CASSLSGGHQPQHF.

The CDR3 DNA is TGTGCCATCAGTCCGGGGACAGGGGGATTTGAAAAACTGTTTTTT. Protein product: CAISPGTGGFEKLFF. The chain has TRBV10-3 and TRBJ1-4; 11 positions match TRBD1. V lost 5 bases to trimming and J lost 7 bases; unmatched junction nucleotides: 6. CDR1 is ENHRY, CDR2 SYGVKD, per germline. This CDR3 region has 15 residues.

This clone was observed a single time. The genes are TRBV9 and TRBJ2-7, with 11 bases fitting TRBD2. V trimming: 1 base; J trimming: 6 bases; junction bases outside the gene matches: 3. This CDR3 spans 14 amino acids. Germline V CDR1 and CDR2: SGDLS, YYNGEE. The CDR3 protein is CASSVLAGGTEQYF. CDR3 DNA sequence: TGTGCCAGCAGCGTACTAGCGGGGGGAACCGAGCAGTACTTC.

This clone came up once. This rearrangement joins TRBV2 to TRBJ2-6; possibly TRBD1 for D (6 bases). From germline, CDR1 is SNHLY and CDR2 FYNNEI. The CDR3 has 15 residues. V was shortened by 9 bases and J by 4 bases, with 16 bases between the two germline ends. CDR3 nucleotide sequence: TGTGCCAGTTCAGGGGTGGAGTCGGGGGCCAACGTCCTGACTTTC. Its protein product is CASSGVESGANVLTF.

CDR3 sequence: CASGAGSPRTEAFF. The CDR3 DNA reads TGTGCCAGCGGCGCGGGGTCCCCGAGGACTGAAGCTTTCTTT. The chain combines TRBV5-8 with TRBJ1-1; no firm D call. V dropped 7 bases and J dropped 5 bases, with 18 bases sitting between them. From germline, CDR1 is SGHTS and CDR2 YDEGEE. There are 14 residues in the CDR3.

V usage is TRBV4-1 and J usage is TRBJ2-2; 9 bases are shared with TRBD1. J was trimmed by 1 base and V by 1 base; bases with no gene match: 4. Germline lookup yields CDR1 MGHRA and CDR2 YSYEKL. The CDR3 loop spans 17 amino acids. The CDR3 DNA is TGCGCCAGCAGCCAAGTAGGGACAGGGAGGAACACCGGGGAGCTGTTTTTT. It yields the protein CASSQVGTGRNTGELFF.

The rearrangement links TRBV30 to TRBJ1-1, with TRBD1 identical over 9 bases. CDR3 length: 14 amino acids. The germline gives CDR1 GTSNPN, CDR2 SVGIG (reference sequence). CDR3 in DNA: TGTGCGGGCGGGACAGGGATTCTGGAAGCTGAAGCTTTCTTT. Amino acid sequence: CAGGTGILEAEAFF.

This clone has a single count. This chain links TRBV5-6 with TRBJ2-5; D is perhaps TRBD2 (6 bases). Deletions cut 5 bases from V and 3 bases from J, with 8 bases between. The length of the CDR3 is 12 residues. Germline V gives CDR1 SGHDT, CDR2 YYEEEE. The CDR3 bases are TGTGCCAGCAGGAGGGAGGAAGAGACCCAGTACTTC. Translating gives CASRREEETQYF. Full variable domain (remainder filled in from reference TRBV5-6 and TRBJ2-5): DAGVTQSPTHLIKTRGQQVTLRCSPKSGHDTVSWYQQALGQGPQFIFQYYEEEERQRGNFPDRFSGHQFPNYSSELNVNALLLGDSALYLCASRREEETQYFGPGTRLLVL.

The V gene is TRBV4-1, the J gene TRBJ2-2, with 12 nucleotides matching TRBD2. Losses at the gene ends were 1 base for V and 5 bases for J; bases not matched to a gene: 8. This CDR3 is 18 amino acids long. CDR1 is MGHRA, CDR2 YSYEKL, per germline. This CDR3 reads CASSQVPSGGARTGELFF. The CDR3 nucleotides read TGCGCCAGCAGCCAAGTCCCTAGCGGGGGGGCCCGAACCGGGGAGCTGTTTTTT.

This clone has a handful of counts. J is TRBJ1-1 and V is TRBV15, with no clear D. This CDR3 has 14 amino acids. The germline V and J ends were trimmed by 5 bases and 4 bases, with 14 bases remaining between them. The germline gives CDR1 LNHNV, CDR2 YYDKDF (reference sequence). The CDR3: CATSSRGSRTEAFF. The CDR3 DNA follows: TGTGCCACCAGCTCAAGAGGGAGTCGCACTGAAGCTTTCTTT.

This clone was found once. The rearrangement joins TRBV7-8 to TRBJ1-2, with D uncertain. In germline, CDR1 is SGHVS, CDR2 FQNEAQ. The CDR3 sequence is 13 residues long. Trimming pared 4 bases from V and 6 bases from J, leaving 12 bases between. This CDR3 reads CASSYEQLNGYTF. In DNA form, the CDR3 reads TGTGCCAGCAGCTACGAACAGCTGAATGGCTACACCTTC.

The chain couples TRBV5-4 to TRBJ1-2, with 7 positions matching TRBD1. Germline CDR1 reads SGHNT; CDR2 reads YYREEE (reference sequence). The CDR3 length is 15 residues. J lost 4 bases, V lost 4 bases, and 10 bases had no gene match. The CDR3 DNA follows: TGTGCCAGCAGCCCGAACAGGGGTGGGGGCTATGGCTACACCTTC. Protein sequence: CASSPNRGGGYGYTF. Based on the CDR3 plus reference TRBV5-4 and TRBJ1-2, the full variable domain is ETGVTQSPTHLIKTRGQQVTLRCSSQSGHNTVSWYQQALGQGPQFIFQYYREEENGRGNFPPRFSGLQFPNYSSELNVNALELDDSALYLCASSPNRGGGYGYTFGSGTRLTVV.

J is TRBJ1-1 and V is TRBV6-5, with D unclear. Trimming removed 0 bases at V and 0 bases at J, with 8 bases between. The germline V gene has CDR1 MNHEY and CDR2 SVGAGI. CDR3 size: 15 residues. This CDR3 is CASSYSFQLNTEAFF. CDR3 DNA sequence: TGTGCCAGCAGTTACTCTTTCCAGTTGAACACTGAAGCTTTCTTT.

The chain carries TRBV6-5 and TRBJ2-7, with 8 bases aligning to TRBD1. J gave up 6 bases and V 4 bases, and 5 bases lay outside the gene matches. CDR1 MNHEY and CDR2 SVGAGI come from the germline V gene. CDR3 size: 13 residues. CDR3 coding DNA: TGTGCCAGCAGTTCCGGGACAGGCGGCGAGCAGTACTTC. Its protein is CASSSGTGGEQYF.